The clone carrying this T cell receptor beta chain was found once. What it recognizes is unknown. The PCR contained 60 Vbeta and 13 Jbeta primers. The method was immunoSEQ multiplex PCR; TCRdb's version includes in-frame clones alone and lacks a portion of them. The sample holds about 110,000 clones, around 73% seen once. The data were taken from a study of cytomegalovirus exposure and HLA in healthy donors. Study-level points and caveats: Exclusion applied to some V segments, including TRBV6-2 and TRBV6-3, as they were indistinguishable. Sequencing probably produced one cluster of sequence variants that were highly shared. In a later analysis, DRB1 alleles had the most associated TCRs; HLA-C alleles the fewest.

The CDR3 contains 15 residues. The germline CDR1 and CDR2 sequences are SGHNT and YYREEE (reference sequence). V gave up 4 bases and J gave up 2 bases; unmatched junction bases: 8. The chain couples TRBV5-4 to TRBJ1-1; 7 nucleotides line up with TRBD1. Material: PBMCs. The receptor was isolated from a man aged 25-45 years in good health and CMV-seronegative. CDR3 amino acids: CASSGGQAKNTEAFF. The CDR3 DNA reads TGTGCCAGCAGCGGCGGACAGGCAAAAAACACTGAAGCTTTCTTT. The full variable domain, in which reference TRBV5-4 and TRBJ1-1 provide the parts outside the CDR3, is ETGVTQSPTHLIKTRGQQVTLRCSSQSGHNTVSWYQQALGQGPQFIFQYYREEENGRGNFPPRFSGLQFPNYSSELNVNALELDDSALYLCASSGGQAKNTEAFFGQGTRLTVV.